This T cell receptor beta chain stems from a study of beta chain features in type 1 diabetes. Study conclusions and caveats: In all four CD4+ subsets, TCRB CDR3 length was significantly, moderately reduced in type 1 diabetes.

Heparinised blood was drawn once per donor, averaging around 120 mL. Each sorted population was over 98% pure. Regarding this clone: The antigen is not known.

Trimming at V came to 3 bases and at J to 8 bases, leaving 4 bases not matched to a gene. The germline V gene has CDR1 SEHNR and CDR2 FQNEAQ (reference sequence). CDR3 length: 14 amino acids. The whole isolated RNA underwent reverse transcription, so sequencing captured expressed TCRB transcripts. Here immunoSEQ multiplex PCR was the method, and the copy in TCRdb shows in-frame clones only, minus some. Altogether roughly 340,000 clones are present, 13% being singletons, with the ten largest covering 0.013% to 0.015%. The rearrangement joins TRBV7-9 to TRBJ2-1; 10 positions agree with TRBD2. This receptor was obtained from a woman under 30 with type 1 diabetes. The sequenced material came from naive CD4+ T cells from blood. The chain's CDR3 is CASSFSSGSYEQFF. Here the CDR3 DNA reads TGTGCCAGCAGCTTTTCTAGCGGGAGCTATGAGCAGTTCTTC.